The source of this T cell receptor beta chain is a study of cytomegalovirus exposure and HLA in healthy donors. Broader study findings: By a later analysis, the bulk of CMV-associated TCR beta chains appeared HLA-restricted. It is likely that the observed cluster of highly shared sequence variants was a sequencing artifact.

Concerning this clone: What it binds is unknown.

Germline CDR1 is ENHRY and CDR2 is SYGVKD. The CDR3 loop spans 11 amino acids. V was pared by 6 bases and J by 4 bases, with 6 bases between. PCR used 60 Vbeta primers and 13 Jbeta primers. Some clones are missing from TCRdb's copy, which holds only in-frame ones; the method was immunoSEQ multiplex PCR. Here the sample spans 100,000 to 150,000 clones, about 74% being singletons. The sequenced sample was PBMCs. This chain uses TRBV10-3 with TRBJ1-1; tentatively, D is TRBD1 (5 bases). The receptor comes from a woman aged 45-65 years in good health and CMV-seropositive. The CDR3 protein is CAIRGGTEAFF. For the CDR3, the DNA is TGTGCCATCAGGGGGGGCACTGAAGCTTTCTTT.